Listed here are 28 T cell receptor beta chains from one sample, sequenced in a study of blood T cells in healthy people across ages. Alongside a J-beta primer mix, a sample-barcoded 5' primer served in a second PCR lasting 7 to 11 cycles. TCRdb re-analysed the 5' RACE reads in MiXCR, keeping a single row per CDR3 protein. This sample has over a million distinct CDR3 sequences, with 40% to 55% found just once. The sequencing input was blood. These receptors originate from a woman in her sixties or seventies in good health.

The chain uses TRBV20-1 and TRBJ2-4; TRBD1 agrees at 10 bases. Per germline, CDR1 DFQATT and CDR2 SNEGSKA (reference sequence). This CDR3 is built from 16 residues. Trimming removed 1 base from V and 9 bases from J; junction bases left unmatched: 12. The CDR3 coding sequence is TGCAGTGCTAGAGCTTTGCCGGACAGGGGGTTTGGCATTCAGTACTTC. It codes for CSARALPDRGFGIQYF.

The CDR3 DNA reads as TGTGCCAGCAAGACAACTAATGAAAAACTGTTTTTT. Translating gives CASKTTNEKLFF. V gene TRBV28 combines with J gene TRBJ1-4, with D unresolved. The CDR3 sequence is 12 residues long. Germline assignment: CDR1 MDHEN and CDR2 SYDVKM. Trimming took 7 bases from V and 0 from J, leaving 3 bases between them.

The rearrangement links TRBV5-1 to TRBJ2-6; 12 bases are shared with TRBD1. This CDR3 has 18 amino acids. The junction had 4 bases not matched to a gene; V was cut back by 2 bases and J by 1 base. The germline CDR1 and CDR2 sequences are SGHRS and YFSETQ. The chain's CDR3 is CASSLPGQGASGANVLTF. CDR3 nucleotide sequence: TGCGCCAGCAGCTTACCGGGACAGGGGGCATCTGGGGCCAACGTCCTGACTTTC.

The J gene is TRBJ1-4, the V gene TRBV28; weak D call: TRBD1 (6 bases). CDR1 and CDR2 from the germline V gene are MDHEN and SYDVKM. Trimming left V 6 bases short and J 8 bases short, with 13 bases between. The CDR3 totals 13 residues. The CDR3 reads CASSHPGEEKLFF. CDR3 DNA: TGTGCCAGCAGCCATCCAGGGGAAGAAAAACTGTTTTTT.

This clonotype was observed a handful of times. V usage is TRBV12-3 or TRBV12-4 and J usage is TRBJ1-2, with D hard to call. V lost 1 base, J lost 7 bases, and 10 bases lay in between. There are 13 residues in the CDR3. DNA for the CDR3: TGTGCCAGCAGTTTAGGGACGCACACTGGCTACACCTTC. Its translation: CASSLGTHTGYTF.

This clonotype has a single count. This chain uses TRBV30 with TRBJ1-4, with a tentative D call TRBD1 (6 bases). The CDR3 contains 15 residues. From germline, CDR1 is GTSNPN and CDR2 SVGIG (reference sequence). Trimming shortened V by 3 bases and J by 5 bases, and 16 bases separated the two germline ends. CDR3 sequence reads: CAWRISGTKNEKLFF. The CDR3 coding sequence is TGTGCCTGGAGGATCTCCGGGACAAAAAATGAAAAACTGTTTTTT.

The chain links TRBV6-2 or TRBV6-3 to TRBJ2-3; D gene uncertain. Germline values: CDR1 MNHEY, CDR2 SVGEGT. V shed 0 bases and J shed 2 bases, with 18 bases lying between them. This CDR3 contains 18 residues. Written as DNA, the CDR3 is TGTGCCAGCAGTTACTCGCCGACTGAGGTATCCTTCACAGATACGCAGTATTTT. It codes for CASSYSPTEVSFTDTQYF.

This clonotype was picked up a small number of times. This rearrangement joins TRBV15 to TRBJ2-4; 8 nucleotides align to TRBD2. The length of the CDR3 is 13 residues. V shed 8 bases, J shed 0 bases, and the junction held 0 bases outside the gene matches. CDR1 is LNHNV, CDR2 YYDKDF, per germline (reference sequence). CDR3 in amino acids: CATRGGAKNIQYF. As DNA, the CDR3 is TGTGCCACCCGGGGGGGAGCCAAAAACATTCAGTACTTC. Complete variable domain (other parts from reference TRBV15 and TRBJ2-4): DAMVIQNPRYQVTQFGKPVTLSCSQTLNHNVMYWYQQKSSQAPKLLFHYYDKDFNNEADTPDNFQSRRPNTSFCFLDIRSPGLGDTAMYLCATRGGAKNIQYFGAGTRLSVL.

The chain's CDR3 is CASSYGGTLLHF. DNA of the CDR3: TGTGCCAGCAGCTACGGGGGGACACTACTCCACTTT. V is TRBV6-5 and J is TRBJ1-6, with D possibly being TRBD1 (6 bases). This CDR3 region has 12 residues. CDR1 and CDR2 (germline): MNHEY, SVGAGI. Trimming removed 6 bases at V and 16 bases at J, with 16 bases between.

This chain connects TRBV6-5 to TRBJ1-5; no reliable D call. The CDR3 is made up of 16 amino acids. V lost 4 bases to trimming and J lost 4 bases, with 17 bases between them. Germline V gene data show CDR1 as MNHEY and CDR2 as SVGAGI. CDR3 nucleotide sequence: TGTGCCAGCAGTTCCGGGATCCTTGATTTAAATCAGCCCCAGCATTTT. Protein sequence: CASSSGILDLNQPQHF.

The chain joins TRBV5-1 to TRBJ1-2; no definite D call. V shed 4 bases and J shed 4 bases, with 14 bases lying between them. Germline V gene data show CDR1 as SGHRS and CDR2 as YFSETQ. This CDR3 is 14 amino acids long. CDR3 in amino acids: CASSVAGTSYGYTF. The CDR3, as DNA: TGCGCCAGCAGCGTGGCAGGAACCTCCTATGGCTACACCTTC.

The chain uses TRBV3-1 and TRBJ2-5, with 7 bases identical to TRBD2. The CDR3 loop spans 15 amino acids. Per the germline V gene, CDR1 is LGHDT and CDR2 is YNNKEL (reference sequence). The V segment lost 2 bases and the J segment 3 bases; nucleotides outside the gene matches: 6. In nucleotides, the CDR3 is TGTGCCAGCAGCCAATCTCATCGGGGGGAAGAGACCCAGTACTTC. It encodes CASSQSHRGEETQYF.

The gene calls are TRBV20-1 and TRBJ2-1; 8 bases agree with TRBD1. The CDR3 is made up of 11 amino acids. From germline, CDR1 is DFQATT and CDR2 SNEGSKA (reference sequence). CDR3 nucleotides: TGCACCTGGACAGGGCCAGGGGAGCAGTTCTTC. This gives the protein CTWTGPGEQFF.

This clonotype was picked up a small number of times. This sequence joins TRBV28 and TRBJ2-7; perhaps TRBD2 as D (5 bases). The CDR3 loop spans 15 amino acids. Germline V gene sequence: CDR1 MDHEN, CDR2 SYDVKM. The ends were cut back, 6 bases at V and 5 bases at J, with 20 bases in the middle. CDR3 sequence reads: CASSSPPQRADEQYF. The CDR3 bases are TGTGCCAGCAGCTCCCCACCACAGAGGGCGGACGAGCAGTACTTC.

Written as DNA, the CDR3 is TGCGCCAGCAGCCGTACCCGGGCTAGCGGTTATCACAATGAGCAGTTCTTC. Protein sequence: CASSRTRASGYHNEQFF. V gene TRBV5-1 combines with J gene TRBJ2-1; 7 bases match TRBD2. CDR1 is SGHRS, CDR2 YFSETQ, per germline. The CDR3 totals 17 residues. Losses at the gene ends were 4 bases for V and 5 bases for J; bases not matched to a gene: 15.

The table lists this clonotype with a few counts. V usage is TRBV7-9 and J usage is TRBJ1-5, with D perhaps TRBD1 (5 bases). Germline V lookup: CDR1 SEHNR, CDR2 FQNEAQ (reference sequence). The CDR3 spans 15 residues. V was clipped by 5 bases and J by 3 bases, with 14 bases between them. The chain's CDR3 is CASSKGTVDNQPQHF. In DNA form, the CDR3 reads TGTGCCAGCAGCAAAGGGACCGTCGACAATCAGCCCCAGCATTTT.

The chain couples TRBV11-2 to TRBJ2-6; D may correspond to TRBD1 or TRBD2 (6 bases each). There are 18 residues in the CDR3. Germline CDR1 reads SGHAT; CDR2 reads FQNNGV. Trimming cost V 4 bases and J 2 bases, with 18 bases left between them. In nucleotides, the CDR3 is TGTGCCAGCAGCTGGGGATCGGGGGCTGGCACTGGGGCCAACGTCCTGACTTTC. It is translated as CASSWGSGAGTGANVLTF. The whole variable domain, filled in from reference TRBV11-2 and TRBJ2-6, reads EAGVAQSPRYKIIEKRQSVAFWCNPISGHATLYWYQQILGQGPKLLIQFQNNGVVDDSQLPKDRFSAERLKGVDSTLKIQPAKLEDSAVYLCASSWGSGAGTGANVLTFGAGSRLTVL.

The chain recombines TRBV6-2 or TRBV6-3 with TRBJ1-2; D gene unclear. Germline CDR1 and CDR2: MNHEY and SVGEGT. The CDR3 loop spans 14 amino acids. The V and J ends lost 2 bases and 4 bases respectively, with 11 bases between them. CDR3 DNA sequence: TGTGCCAGCAGTTACGATCCTCGGGGCTATGGCTACACCTTC. Its protein is CASSYDPRGYGYTF.

This sequence joins TRBV6-2 or TRBV6-3 and TRBJ1-5; D is undetermined. V lost 10 bases and J lost 0, with 16 bases in between. The length of the CDR3 is 15 residues. The germline V gene has CDR1 MNHEY and CDR2 SVGEGT. CDR3 protein: CATSQNGFSNQPQHF. In nucleotides, the CDR3 is TGTGCCACTTCTCAAAACGGTTTTAGCAATCAGCCCCAGCATTTT.

The chain recombines TRBV5-1 with TRBJ2-1, with a tentative D call TRBD2 (5 bases). The germline V and J ends were trimmed by 3 bases and 0 bases, with 19 bases remaining between them. The CDR3 spans 18 residues. CDR1 SGHRS and CDR2 YFSETQ come from the germline V gene. CDR3 sequence (DNA): TGCGCCAGCAGCTATACAACCGGACTGTTCAGCTCCTACAATGAGCAGTTCTTC. It codes for CASSYTTGLFSSYNEQFF. The full variable domain, with the rest looked up from reference TRBV5-1 and TRBJ2-1, is KAGVTQTPRYLIKTRGQQVTLSCSPISGHRSVSWYQQTPGQGLQFLFEYFSETQRNKGNFPGRFSGRQFSNSRSEMNVSTLELGDSALYLCASSYTTGLFSSYNEQFFGPGTRLTVL.

The chain couples TRBV27 to TRBJ2-5; D gene ambiguous. The J call may not be correct, given that the DNA end is closer to TRBJ2-7. Germline CDR1 MNHEY, CDR2 SMNVEV (reference sequence). The CDR3 consists of 15 residues. CDR3 in amino acids: CASSKVPGLAYEQYF. The CDR3 DNA reads TGTGCCAGCAGTAAGGTCCCAGGCCTGGCCTACGAGCAGTACTTC.

The genes are TRBV20-1 and TRBJ2-5; weak D call: TRBD2 (6 bases). The J call is uncertain, as TRBJ2-7 better fits the DNA end. CDR1 and CDR2 from the germline V gene are DFQATT and SNEGSKA (reference sequence). The CDR3 has 10 amino acids. CDR3 loop: CSARTSEQYF. CDR3 nucleotides: TGCAGTGCTAGGACTAGCGAGCAGTACTTC.

Note on this clonotype: A read error is possible here, since a much larger clone lies one base away. The chain links TRBV7-2 to TRBJ2-3, with D hard to call. The germline V gene has CDR1 SGHTA and CDR2 FQGNSA. With 2 bases removed from V and 4 bases from J, the gap between germline ends came to 19 bases. This CDR3 has 17 amino acids. The CDR3 here is CASSLKGARGGPDTQYF. The CDR3 coding sequence is TGTGCCAGCAGCTTAAAGGGCGCTAGAGGTGGGCCAGATACGCAGTATTTT.

The table lists this clonotype with a few counts. The J gene is TRBJ2-1, the V gene TRBV24-1; D is ambiguous. The CDR3 has 15 residues. V gave up 7 bases and J gave up 4 bases, with 16 bases separating them. The germline V gene has CDR1 KGHDR and CDR2 SFDVKD. CDR3 loop: CATSPSVNLYNEQFF. The DNA for the CDR3 is TGTGCCACCAGCCCCAGCGTCAATCTTTACAATGAGCAGTTCTTC.

This clonotype has just a few counts. The chain employs TRBV6-6 and TRBJ2-4; D gene uncertain. The CDR3 runs to 14 residues. V lost 2 bases to trimming and J lost 3 bases, with 8 bases between them. CDR1 is MNHNY, CDR2 SVGAGI, per germline (reference sequence). The chain's CDR3 is CASSYTALKNIQYF. DNA for the CDR3: TGTGCCAGCAGTTACACGGCGCTCAAAAACATTCAGTACTTC.

The chain links TRBV12-3 or TRBV12-4 to TRBJ2-3; the D gene is possibly TRBD2 (6 bases). V shed 2 bases and J shed 1 base, with 13 bases lying between them. The CDR3 has 16 amino acids. The CDR3 reads CASSLRLGEGTDTQYF. CDR3 DNA sequence: TGTGCCAGCAGTTTAAGGCTAGGGGAGGGCACAGATACGCAGTATTTT.

This clonotype was counted ten times or more. This chain joins TRBV29-1 and TRBJ2-6; maybe TRBD1 (5 bases). This CDR3 region has 16 residues. The V and J ends lost 7 bases and 0 bases respectively, with 16 bases between them. Per germline, CDR1 SQVTM and CDR2 ANQGSEA. The DNA for the CDR3 is TGCAGCGCTCAGACGGACACCAACTCTGGGGCCAACGTCCTGACTTTC. Encoded protein: CSAQTDTNSGANVLTF.

The chain links TRBV20-1 to TRBJ2-3; 11 nucleotides match TRBD2. This CDR3 is built from 17 residues. V trimming: 6 bases; J trimming: 2 bases; junction bases outside the gene matches: 13. Germline CDR1 and CDR2: DFQATT and SNEGSKA (reference sequence). This CDR3 is CSAEGLAESSYTDTQYF. CDR3 nucleotides: TGCAGTGCAGAGGGACTAGCGGAAAGCTCCTACACAGATACGCAGTATTTT.